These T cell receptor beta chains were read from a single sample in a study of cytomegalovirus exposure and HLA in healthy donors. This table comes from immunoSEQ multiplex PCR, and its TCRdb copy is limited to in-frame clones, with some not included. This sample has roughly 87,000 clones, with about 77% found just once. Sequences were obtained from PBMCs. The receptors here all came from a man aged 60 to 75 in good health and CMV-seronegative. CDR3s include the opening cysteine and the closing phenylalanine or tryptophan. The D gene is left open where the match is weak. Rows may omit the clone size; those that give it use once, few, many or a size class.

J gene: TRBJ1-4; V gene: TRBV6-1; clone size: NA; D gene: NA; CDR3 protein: CASNPGSAGGEKLFF; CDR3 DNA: TGTGCCAGCAATCCGGGGTCGGCAGGAGGAGAAAAACTGTTTTTT
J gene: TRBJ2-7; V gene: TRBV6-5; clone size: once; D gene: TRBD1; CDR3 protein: CASRTGQQTYEQYF; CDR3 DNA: TGTGCCAGCAGAACGGGACAGCAAACCTACGAGCAGTACTTC
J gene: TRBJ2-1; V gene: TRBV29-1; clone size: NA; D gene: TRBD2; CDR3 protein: CSVGAGEGEQFF; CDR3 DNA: TGCAGCGTGGGAGCGGGGGAGGGTGAGCAGTTCTTC
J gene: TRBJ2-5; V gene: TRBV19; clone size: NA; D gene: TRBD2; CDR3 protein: CASSIGGGSGETQYF; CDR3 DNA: TGTGCCAGTAGTATAGGGGGGGGGAGCGGCGAGACCCAGTACTTC
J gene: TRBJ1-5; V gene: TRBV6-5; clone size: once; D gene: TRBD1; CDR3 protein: CASSGTVNSNQPQHF; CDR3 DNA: TGTGCCAGCTCAGGGACAGTCAATAGCAATCAGCCCCAGCATTTT
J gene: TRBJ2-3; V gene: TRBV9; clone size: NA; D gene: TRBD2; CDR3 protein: CASSVTQAGGQNTQYF; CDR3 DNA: TGTGCCAGCAGCGTAACCCAAGCGGGGGGGCAAAATACGCAGTATTTT
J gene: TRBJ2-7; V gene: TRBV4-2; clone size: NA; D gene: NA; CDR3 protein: CASSQAYEQYF; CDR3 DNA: TGTGCCAGCAGCCAAGCGTATGAGCAGTACTTC
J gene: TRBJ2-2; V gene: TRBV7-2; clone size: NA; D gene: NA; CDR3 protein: CASSQSRGGGELFF; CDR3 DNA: TGTGCCAGCAGCCAGTCCCGGGGTGGGGGGGAGCTGTTTTTT
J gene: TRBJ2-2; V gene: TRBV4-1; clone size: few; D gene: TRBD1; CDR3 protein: CASSQLDRVSSTGELFF; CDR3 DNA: TGCGCCAGCAGCCAACTCGACAGGGTTTCGAGTACCGGGGAGCTGTTTTTT
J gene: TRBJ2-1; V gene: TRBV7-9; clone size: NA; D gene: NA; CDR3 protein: CASSSVNSRSYNEQFF; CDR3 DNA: TGTGCCAGCAGCTCGGTAAACTCACGGTCCTACAATGAGCAGTTCTTC
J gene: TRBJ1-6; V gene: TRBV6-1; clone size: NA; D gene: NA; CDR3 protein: CASSEEGRGNSPLHF; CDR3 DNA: TGTGCCAGCAGTGAGGAAGGCAGGGGCAATTCACCCCTCCACTTT
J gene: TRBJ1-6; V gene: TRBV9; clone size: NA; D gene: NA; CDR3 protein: CASSVAGNGSPLHF; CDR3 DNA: TGTGCCAGCAGCGTAGCGGGTAATGGATCACCCCTCCACTTT
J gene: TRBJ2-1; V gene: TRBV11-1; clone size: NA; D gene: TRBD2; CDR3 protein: CASSTSGGFSSYNEQFF; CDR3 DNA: TGTGCCAGCAGCACCAGCGGGGGGTTTAGCTCCTACAATGAGCAGTTCTTC
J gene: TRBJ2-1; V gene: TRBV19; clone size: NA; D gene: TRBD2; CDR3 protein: CASSPLAAGVREQFF; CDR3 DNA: TGTGCCAGTAGTCCCCTGGCAGCGGGGGTCCGTGAGCAGTTCTTC
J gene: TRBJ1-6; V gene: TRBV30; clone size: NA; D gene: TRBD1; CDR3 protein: CAWSPGTGGFYNSPLHF; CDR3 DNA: TGTGCCTGGAGTCCGGGGACAGGGGGTTTTTATAATTCACCCCTCCACTTT
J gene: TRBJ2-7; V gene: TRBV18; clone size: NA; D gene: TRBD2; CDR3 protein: CASSPTTSGGSINEQYF; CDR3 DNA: TGTGCCAGCTCACCAACTACTAGCGGGGGGAGTATCAACGAGCAGTACTTC
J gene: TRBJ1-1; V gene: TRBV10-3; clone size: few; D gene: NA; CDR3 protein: CAISESQGGPTEAFF; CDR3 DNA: TGTGCCATCAGTGAGTCGCAAGGAGGGCCCACTGAAGCTTTCTTT
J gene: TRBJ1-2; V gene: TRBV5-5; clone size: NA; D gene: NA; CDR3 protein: CASTYGYGYTF; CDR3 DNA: TGTGCCAGCACCTATGGCTATGGCTACACCTTC
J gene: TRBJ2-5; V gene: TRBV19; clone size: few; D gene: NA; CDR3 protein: CASKPAGRGVLETQYF; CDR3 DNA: TGTGCCAGTAAGCCCGCCGGCAGGGGAGTATTAGAGACCCAGTACTTC
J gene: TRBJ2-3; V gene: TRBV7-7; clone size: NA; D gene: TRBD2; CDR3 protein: CASSYTSGGSTDTQYF; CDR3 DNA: TGTGCCAGCAGCTATACTAGCGGGGGAAGCACAGATACGCAGTATTTT
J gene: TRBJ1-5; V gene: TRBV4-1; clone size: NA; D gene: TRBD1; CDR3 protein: CASGQDRANQPQHF; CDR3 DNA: TGCGCCAGCGGCCAAGACAGGGCCAATCAGCCCCAGCATTTT
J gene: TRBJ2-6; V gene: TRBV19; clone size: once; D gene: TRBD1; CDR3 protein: CASHPGQGGSGANVLTF; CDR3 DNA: TGTGCCAGCCACCCGGGACAGGGGGGCTCTGGGGCCAACGTCCTGACTTTC
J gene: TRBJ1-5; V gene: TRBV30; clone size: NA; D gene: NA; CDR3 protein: CAWGFGVQPQHF; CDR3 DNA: TGTGCCTGGGGCTTCGGGGTTCAGCCCCAGCATTTT
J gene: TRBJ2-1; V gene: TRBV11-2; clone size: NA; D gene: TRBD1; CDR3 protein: CASRQDRGSYNEQFF; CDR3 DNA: TGTGCCAGCAGACAGGACAGGGGCTCCTACAATGAGCAGTTCTTC
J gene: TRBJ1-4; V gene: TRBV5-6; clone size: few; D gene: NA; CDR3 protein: CASILRGPNEKLFF; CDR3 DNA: TGTGCCAGCATTCTCCGTGGGCCCAATGAAAAACTGTTTTTT
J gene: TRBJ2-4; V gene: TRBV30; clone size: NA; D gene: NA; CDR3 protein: CAWSSTGTLVQYF; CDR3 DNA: TGTGCCTGGAGTTCCACCGGGACATTGGTTCAGTACTTC
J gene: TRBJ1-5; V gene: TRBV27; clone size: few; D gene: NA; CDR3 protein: CASSFNREQPQHF; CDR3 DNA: TGTGCCAGCAGCTTTAACAGGGAGCAGCCCCAGCATTTT
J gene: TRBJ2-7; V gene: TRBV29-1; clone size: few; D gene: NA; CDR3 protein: CSVEGGGDRSYEQYF; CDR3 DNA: TGCAGCGTTGAAGGGGGCGGGGATCGATCCTACGAGCAGTACTTC
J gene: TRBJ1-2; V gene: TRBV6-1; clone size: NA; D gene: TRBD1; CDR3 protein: CASTNGRGLGYTF; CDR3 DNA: TGTGCCAGCACTAACGGTAGGGGGCTCGGCTACACCTTC
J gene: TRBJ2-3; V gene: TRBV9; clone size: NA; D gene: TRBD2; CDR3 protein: CASRPFGGGGTDTQYF; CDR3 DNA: TGTGCCAGCAGACCGTTCGGGGGGGGCGGGACAGATACGCAGTATTTT
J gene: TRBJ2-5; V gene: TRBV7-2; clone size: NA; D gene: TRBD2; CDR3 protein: CASSLASGGTQETQYF; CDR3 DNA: TGTGCCAGCAGCTTAGCTAGCGGGGGAACCCAAGAGACCCAGTACTTC
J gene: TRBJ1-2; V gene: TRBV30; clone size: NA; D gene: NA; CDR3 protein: CAWSVNYGGGPMGGYTF; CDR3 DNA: TGTGCCTGGAGTGTAAATTATGGCGGGGGGCCCATGGGCGGCTACACCTTC
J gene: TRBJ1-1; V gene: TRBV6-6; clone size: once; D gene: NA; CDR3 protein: CASSPGIFEAFF; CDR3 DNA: TGTGCCAGCAGTCCCGGGATTTTTGAAGCTTTCTTT
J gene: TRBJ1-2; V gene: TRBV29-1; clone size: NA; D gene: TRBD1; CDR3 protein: CSGGQGGGYTF; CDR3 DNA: TGCAGCGGGGGACAGGGAGGCGGCTACACCTTC